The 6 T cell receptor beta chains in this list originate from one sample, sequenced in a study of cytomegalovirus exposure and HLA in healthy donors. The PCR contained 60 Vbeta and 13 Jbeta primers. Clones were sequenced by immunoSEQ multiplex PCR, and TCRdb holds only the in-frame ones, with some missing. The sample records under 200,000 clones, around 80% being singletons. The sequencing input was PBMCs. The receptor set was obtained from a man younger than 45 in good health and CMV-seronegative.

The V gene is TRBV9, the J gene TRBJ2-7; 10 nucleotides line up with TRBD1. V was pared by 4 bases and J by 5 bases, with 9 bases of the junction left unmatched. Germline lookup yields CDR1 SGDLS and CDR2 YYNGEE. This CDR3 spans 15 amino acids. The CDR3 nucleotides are TGTGCCAGCAGCACATCGGGACAGGGGATCCACGAGCAGTACTTC. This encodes CASSTSGQGIHEQYF.

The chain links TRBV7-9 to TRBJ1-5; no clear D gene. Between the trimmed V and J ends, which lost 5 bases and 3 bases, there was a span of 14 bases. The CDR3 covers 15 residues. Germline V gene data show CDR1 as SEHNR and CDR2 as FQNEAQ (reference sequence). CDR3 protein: CASSSRTDSNQPQHF. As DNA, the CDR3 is TGTGCCAGCAGCAGTAGGACGGACTCCAATCAGCCCCAGCATTTT.

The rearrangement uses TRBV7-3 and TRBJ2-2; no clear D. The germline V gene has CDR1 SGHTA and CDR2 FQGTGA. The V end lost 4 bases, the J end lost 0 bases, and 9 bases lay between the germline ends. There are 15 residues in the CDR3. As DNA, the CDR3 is TGTGCCAGCAGCTCACCGACACCGAACACCGGGGAGCTGTTTTTT. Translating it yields CASSSPTPNTGELFF.

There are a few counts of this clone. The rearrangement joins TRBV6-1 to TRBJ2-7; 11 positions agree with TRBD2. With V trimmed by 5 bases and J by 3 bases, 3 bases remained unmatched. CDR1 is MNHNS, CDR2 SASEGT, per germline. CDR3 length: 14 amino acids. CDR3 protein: CASSHSGGGYEQYF. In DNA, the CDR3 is TGTGCCAGCAGTCATAGCGGGGGGGGCTACGAGCAGTACTTC.

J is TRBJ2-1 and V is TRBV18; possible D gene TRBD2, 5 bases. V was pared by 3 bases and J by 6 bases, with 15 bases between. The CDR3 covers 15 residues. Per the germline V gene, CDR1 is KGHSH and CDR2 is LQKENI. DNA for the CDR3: TGTGCCAGCTCACCGACGGAGGAGATGGGCAATGAGCAGTTCTTC. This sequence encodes CASSPTEEMGNEQFF.

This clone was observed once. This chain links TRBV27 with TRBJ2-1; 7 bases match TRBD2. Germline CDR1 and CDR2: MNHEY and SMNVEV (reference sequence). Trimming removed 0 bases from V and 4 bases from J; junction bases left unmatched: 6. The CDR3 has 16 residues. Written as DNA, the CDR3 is TGTGCCAGCAGTTTATCTTGGGCTAGCGGATACAATGAGCAGTTCTTC. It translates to CASSLSWASGYNEQFF.